Each of the 19 T cell receptor beta chains below was sequenced from the same sample in a study of post-analysis software for immune sequencing data. Regarding the study as a whole: Higher frequency in patients than in controls was seen for roughly five TRBV segments, with TRBV5-6, TRBV5-1 and TRBV20-1 among them.

These receptors lack a known antigen. Researchers reported that TCR beta cDNA libraries carried unique molecular identifiers. In TCRdb, the PCR reads were re-called with MiXCR into one record per CDR3 protein. The table shows 450,000 to 650,000 distinct CDR3 sequences, with around 40% occurring only once. Material: blood. The receptor source for this set is a girl aged 10 to 17 with multiple sclerosis.

The rearrangement links TRBV20-1 to TRBJ2-5, with no clear D. Trimming removed 1 base at V and 1 base at J, with 19 bases between. This CDR3 has 17 residues. Germline CDR1 and CDR2: DFQATT and SNEGSKA (reference sequence). Here the CDR3 DNA reads TGCAGTGCTAGAGGCGGCGTTTCGGTAGGGCCCCAAGAGACCCAGTACTTC. This translates into CSARGGVSVGPQETQYF.

CDR3 coding DNA: TGCAGCGTTGAATTGGGGACAGGGTTGCGCTATGGCTACACCTTC. It encodes CSVELGTGLRYGYTF. The V and J genes are TRBV29-1 and TRBJ1-2; 9 nucleotides match TRBD1. The CDR3 consists of 15 residues. The germline CDR1 and CDR2 sequences are SQVTM and ANQGSEA. V shed 2 bases, J shed 4 bases, and the junction held 8 bases outside the gene matches.

The chain recombines TRBV12-3 or TRBV12-4 with TRBJ1-2; D not certain. The CDR3 runs to 12 residues. V was cut by 3 bases and J by 6 bases, with 8 bases left in between. The DNA for the CDR3 is TGTGCCAGCAGTTTGATGCTGAATGGCTACACCTTC. Protein sequence: CASSLMLNGYTF.

The chain is built from TRBV11-2 and TRBJ2-1, with a weak D call TRBD2 (6 bases). This CDR3 has 13 amino acids. Trimming pared 1 base from V and 12 bases from J, leaving 13 bases between. CDR1 and CDR2 from the germline V gene are SGHAT and FQNNGV. The CDR3 loop reads CASSLGPEGRQFF. CDR3 sequence (DNA): TGTGCCAGCAGCTTAGGTCCGGAGGGGCGGCAGTTCTTC.

This clonotype was counted a few times. This chain's CDR3 is CASSPSSGGAGDTQYF. The CDR3 DNA reads TGTGCCAGCAGCCCATCCAGCGGGGGGGCCGGAGATACGCAGTATTTT. V gene TRBV7-3 combines with J gene TRBJ2-3; 10 bases are a match to TRBD2. The CDR3 runs to 16 residues. Germline V gives CDR1 SGHTA, CDR2 FQGTGA. The J segment lost 5 bases and the V segment lost 5 bases, leaving 10 bases of the junction unmatched.

The rearrangement links TRBV4-1 to TRBJ2-1; no reliable D call. This CDR3 spans 16 amino acids. V was pared by 0 bases and J by 7 bases, with 16 bases between. The germline V gene has CDR1 MGHRA and CDR2 YSYEKL. CDR3 coding DNA: TGCGCCAGCAGCCAAGATACACCGGTGGGGATGAATGAGCAGTTCTTC. It encodes CASSQDTPVGMNEQFF.

The chain couples TRBV29-1 to TRBJ1-5; D gene ambiguous. CDR1 and CDR2 (germline): SQVTM, ANQGSEA. The CDR3 has 13 amino acids. The V end was cut by 6 bases, the J end by 5 bases, with 14 bases between. The CDR3, as DNA: TGCAGCGTGGCTACCAGCGGGGATCAGCCCCAGCATTTT. Translated: CSVATSGDQPQHF.

In its sample, this clonotype was seen a few times. The rearrangement links TRBV27 to TRBJ1-6; a weak D match, TRBD1 (5 bases). The CDR3 length is 15 residues. Between the trimmed V and J ends, which lost 8 bases and 9 bases, there was a span of 20 bases. Germline loops: CDR1 MNHEY, CDR2 SMNVEV (reference sequence). CDR3 amino acids: CASGRDHIAGSPLHF. CDR3 nucleotide sequence: TGTGCCAGCGGACGGGACCACATAGCGGGTTCACCCCTCCACTTT.

Only a few counts were recorded for this clonotype. The chain links TRBV20-1 to TRBJ2-1; D might be TRBD1 (7 bases). V was shortened by 0 bases and J by 8 bases, with 14 bases between the two germline ends. CDR3 length: 14 amino acids. Germline-derived CDR1 and CDR2 are DFQATT and SNEGSKA (reference sequence). Written as DNA, the CDR3 is TGCAGTGCTAGAGACAGGGGGGCGTTGGATGAGCAGTTCTTC. Residues: CSARDRGALDEQFF.

This clonotype was counted between two and nine times. The chain couples TRBV12-3 or TRBV12-4 to TRBJ2-3; D is uncertain. V was trimmed by 8 bases and J by 6 bases, leaving 6 bases between them. The CDR3 sequence is 10 residues long. The DNA for the CDR3 is TGTGCCAGCGGTTGGGATACGCAGTATTTT. Protein product: CASGWDTQYF.

V usage is TRBV10-3 and J usage is TRBJ2-3; the D is unclear. The V end lost 0 bases, the J end lost 6 bases, and 10 bases lay between the germline ends. Germline V CDR1 and CDR2: ENHRY, SYGVKD. The CDR3 is 14 amino acids. The CDR3 region has the DNA TGTGCCATCAGTGAGTCAGGCGGCCAGGATACGCAGTATTTT. It translates to CAISESGGQDTQYF.

The chain recombines TRBV5-1 with TRBJ2-3; D unclear. This CDR3 has 13 amino acids. V was trimmed by 2 bases and J by 6 bases, leaving 10 bases between them. Germline V lookup: CDR1 SGHRS, CDR2 YFSETQ. The CDR3 spells CASSFGSSDTQYF. The DNA of the CDR3 is TGCGCCAGCAGCTTCGGATCTTCTGATACGCAGTATTTT.

This chain connects TRBV7-9 to TRBJ1-1; 10 bases match TRBD1. CDR1 and CDR2 (germline): SEHNR, FQNEAQ (reference sequence). The CDR3 consists of 16 residues. CDR3 loop: CAKTEIRGTGATEAFF. The DNA for the CDR3 is TGTGCAAAGACCGAAATCCGAGGGACAGGGGCCACTGAAGCTTTCTTT.

The chain joins TRBV5-1 to TRBJ2-1; no reliable D call. The germline V and J ends were trimmed by 2 bases and 5 bases, with 11 bases remaining between them. CDR3 size: 14 residues. The germline V gene has CDR1 SGHRS and CDR2 YFSETQ. DNA for the CDR3: TGCGCCAGCAGCTTTGGGCAGGTGAACAATGAGCAGTTCTTC. Translating gives CASSFGQVNNEQFF.

This clonotype was seen a few times. The chain employs TRBV30 and TRBJ1-1; D remains unclear. Trimming pared 5 bases from V and 1 base from J, leaving 11 bases between. The germline gives CDR1 GTSNPN, CDR2 SVGIG (reference sequence). The CDR3 is 13 amino acids. CDR3 protein: CAWHFTGNTEAFF. The CDR3 bases are TGTGCCTGGCACTTCACCGGGAACACTGAAGCTTTCTTT.

The rearrangement joins TRBV6-1 to TRBJ1-2; weak D call: TRBD1 (5 bases). Trimming removed 8 bases at V and 0 bases at J, with 13 bases between. Per the germline V gene, CDR1 is MNHNS and CDR2 is SASEGT. This CDR3 is built from 14 residues. CDR3 loop: CASGAANANYGYTF. The CDR3 DNA reads TGTGCCAGCGGGGCAGCGAACGCTAACTATGGCTACACCTTC.

This clonotype appeared a few times. This rearrangement joins TRBV29-1 to TRBJ1-2, with D hard to call. The CDR3 has 12 residues. Trimming took 5 bases from V and 8 from J, leaving 15 bases between them. Germline CDR1 and CDR2: SQVTM and ANQGSEA. The CDR3: CSVPGPAGGYTF. CDR3 nucleotide sequence: TGCAGCGTTCCCGGCCCTGCCGGAGGCTACACCTTC.

The rearrangement joins TRBV20-1 to TRBJ2-7; TRBD2 agrees at 9 bases. J gave up 7 bases and V 1 base, and 8 bases lay outside the gene matches. CDR1 and CDR2 (germline): DFQATT, SNEGSKA (reference sequence). The CDR3 is 14 residues long. The CDR3 DNA is TGCAGTGCTAGAGGAGGCGGGAGGGCCGGGGAGCAGTACTTC. The encoded protein is CSARGGGRAGEQYF.

This clonotype was picked up a small number of times. The V and J genes are TRBV4-1 and TRBJ2-3; TRBD2 aligns across 9 bases. The CDR3 has 16 amino acids. CDR1 and CDR2 from the germline V gene are MGHRA and YSYEKL. V lost 4 bases to trimming and J lost 2 bases; unmatched junction nucleotides: 7. Here the CDR3 DNA reads TGCGCCAGCAGCCTTTTAGCGGGGGCAACCACAGATACGCAGTATTTT. The encoded protein is CASSLLAGATTDTQYF.